The 7 T cell receptor beta chains listed next were all sequenced from one sample in a study of cytomegalovirus exposure and HLA in healthy donors. The PCR had 60 Vbeta and 13 Jbeta primers. Clones were read by immunoSEQ multiplex PCR, and TCRdb kept only the in-frame ones, dropping some. The table includes some 150,000 clones, about four fifths detected once. The source material was PBMCs. The source is a woman aged 45-65 years in good health and CMV-seronegative.

To note about this clone: Other DNA sequences within the sample encode an identical CDR3. The V call is TRBV2, the J call TRBJ2-5; TRBD1 agrees at 10 bases. Losses at the gene ends were 4 bases for V and 1 base for J; bases not matched to a gene: 0. This CDR3 is built from 14 residues. Germline CDR1 is SNHLY and CDR2 is FYNNEI. The CDR3 region has the DNA TGTGCCAGCAGTGGGGACAGGGGCCAAGAGACCCAGTACTTC. Translation: CASSGDRGQETQYF.

The rearrangement links TRBV5-6 to TRBJ2-7; TRBD1 matches at 8 bases. CDR3 length: 15 amino acids. Trimming at V came to 5 bases and at J to 2 bases, leaving 9 bases not matched to a gene. The germline gives CDR1 SGHDT, CDR2 YYEEEE. The CDR3 protein is CASSSIDRGTYEQYF. Written as DNA, the CDR3 is TGTGCCAGCAGTTCCATTGACAGGGGCACCTACGAGCAGTACTTC.

The rearrangement joins TRBV7-9 to TRBJ1-1, with 9 bases lining up with TRBD1. V trimming: 5 bases; J trimming: 1 base; junction bases outside the gene matches: 2. The CDR3 is 14 residues long. Per the germline V gene, CDR1 is SEHNR and CDR2 is FQNEAQ (reference sequence). The CDR3 DNA follows: TGTGCCAGCAGCACACAGGGGGCGAACACTGAAGCTTTCTTT. It codes for CASSTQGANTEAFF.

The chain combines TRBV9 with TRBJ1-6, with unresolved D. Trimming cost V 5 bases and J 7 bases, with 10 bases left between them. The CDR3 consists of 13 residues. CDR1 and CDR2 from the germline V gene are SGDLS and YYNGEE. The CDR3 region is CASRGSNNSPLHF. The CDR3, as DNA: TGTGCCAGCAGGGGCAGTAACAATTCACCCCTCCACTTT.

The chain combines TRBV30 with TRBJ2-7; TRBD1 matches at 7 bases. There are 16 residues in the CDR3. In germline, CDR1 is GTSNPN, CDR2 SVGIG (reference sequence). V trimming: 3 bases; J trimming: 7 bases; junction bases outside the gene matches: 18. This CDR3 reads CAWREYGTAISGEQYF. CDR3 bases: TGTGCCTGGAGGGAGTACGGGACAGCTATATCGGGGGAGCAGTACTTC.

The chain employs TRBV7-9 and TRBJ2-5; 14 bases fit TRBD2. The J call may be in error: the DNA end matches TRBJ2-7 better. CDR1 SEHNR and CDR2 FQNEAQ come from the germline V gene (reference sequence). The CDR3 is made up of 18 amino acids. The CDR3 nucleotides read TGTGCCAGCAGCCTAGGGACTAGCGGGGGCCCAGCCGCCTACGAGCAGTACTTC. Protein sequence: CASSLGTSGGPAAYEQYF.

The rearrangement joins TRBV18 to TRBJ2-7; 9 bases are shared with TRBD2. Germline V gene lookup returns CDR1 KGHSH and CDR2 LQKENI. The V and J ends lost 0 bases and 3 bases, in that order; junction bases with no gene match: 6. The CDR3 has 16 amino acids. The CDR3 loop reads CASSPPVSGGFYEQYF. CDR3 nucleotide sequence: TGTGCCAGCTCACCACCGGTTAGCGGGGGATTCTACGAGCAGTACTTC. Filled out from reference TRBV18 and TRBJ2-7, the complete variable domain reads NAGVMQNPRHLVRRRGQEARLRCSPMKGHSHVYWYRQLPEEGLKFMVYLQKENIIDESGMPKERFSAEFPKEGPSILRIQQVVRGDSAAYFCASSPPVSGGFYEQYFGPGTRLTVT.